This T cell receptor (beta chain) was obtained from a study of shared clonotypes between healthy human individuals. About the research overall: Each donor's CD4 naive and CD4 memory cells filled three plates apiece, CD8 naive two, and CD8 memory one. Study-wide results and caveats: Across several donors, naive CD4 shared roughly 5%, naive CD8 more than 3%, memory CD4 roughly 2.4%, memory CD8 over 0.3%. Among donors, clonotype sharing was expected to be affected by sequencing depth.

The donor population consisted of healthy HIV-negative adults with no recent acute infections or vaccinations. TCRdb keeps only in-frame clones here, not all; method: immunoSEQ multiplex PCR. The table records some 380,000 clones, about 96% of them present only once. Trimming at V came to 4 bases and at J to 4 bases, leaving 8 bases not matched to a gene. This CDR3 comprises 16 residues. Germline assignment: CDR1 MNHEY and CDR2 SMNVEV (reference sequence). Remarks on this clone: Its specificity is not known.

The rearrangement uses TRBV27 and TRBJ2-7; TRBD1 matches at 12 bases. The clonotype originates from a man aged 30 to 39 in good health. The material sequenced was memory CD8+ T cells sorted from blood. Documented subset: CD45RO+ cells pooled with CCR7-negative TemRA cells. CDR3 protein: CASSSSGQGAPYEQYF. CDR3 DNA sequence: TGTGCCAGCAGTTCGTCGGGACAGGGGGCCCCATACGAGCAGTACTTC.